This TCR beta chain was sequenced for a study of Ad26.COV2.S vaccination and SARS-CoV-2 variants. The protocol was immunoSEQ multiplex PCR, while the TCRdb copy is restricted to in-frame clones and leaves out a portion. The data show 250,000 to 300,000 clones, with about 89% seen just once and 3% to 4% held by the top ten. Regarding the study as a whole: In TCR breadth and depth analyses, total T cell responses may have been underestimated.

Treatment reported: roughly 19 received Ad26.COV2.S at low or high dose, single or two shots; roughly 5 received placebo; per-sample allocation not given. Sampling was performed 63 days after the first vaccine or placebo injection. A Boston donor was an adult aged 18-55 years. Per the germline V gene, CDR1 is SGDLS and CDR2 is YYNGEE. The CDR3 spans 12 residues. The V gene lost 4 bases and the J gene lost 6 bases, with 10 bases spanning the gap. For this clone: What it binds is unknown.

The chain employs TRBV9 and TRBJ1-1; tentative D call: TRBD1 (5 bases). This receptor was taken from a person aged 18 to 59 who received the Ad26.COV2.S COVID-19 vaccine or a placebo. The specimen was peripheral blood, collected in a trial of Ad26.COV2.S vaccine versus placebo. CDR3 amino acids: CASSPPGAEAFF. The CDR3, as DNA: TGTGCCAGCAGCCCGCCGGGGGCTGAAGCTTTCTTT.